This TCR beta chain was sequenced during a study of Siglec-9 on CD8 T cells in melanoma (dated by TCRdb to the late 2010s). General notes on the study: The study examined the expression of Siglec-9 on CD8+ T cells and how Siglec-9 regulates T cells within the melanoma tumor microenvironment.

The receptor library was made with the immunoSEQ multiplex PCR assay. TCRdb holds this immuneACCESS table with in-frame rearrangements only. Some clones are missing; in checked studies, unresolved V genes explain under half, and the rest has no known cause. The sample table contains roughly 30,000 clones; only one count was recorded for 75% to 85% of them. The ten largest make up approximately 5.4% of the sample. From the cysteine through the phenylalanine, the CDR3 covers 16 amino acids. The sequence is cut down to CDR3 DNA, 48 bases in frame from base 1. The germline V gene provides CDR1 MGHRA and CDR2 YSYEKL. V and J lose 4 bases and 0 bases, and a span of 16 bases separates them. The paper's findings and limits, for the study overall: An effector memory CD8+ T-cell subset that appeared to accumulate within melanoma tumors was reported to be marked and regulated by Siglec-9.

Comment on this clone: The antigen it binds to is not known. No base qualities exist here, and no much larger clone lies one base off it.

Sequences were obtained from Siglec-9- CD8+ T cells sorted from blood. What this sample's cell subset or site label stands for: CD8 T cells lacking Siglec-9. This clonotype was sampled from a human donor in good health. The chain is made from TRBV4-1 and TRBJ2-7, and TRBD2 may be the D gene, going by 5 matching bases. The nucleotide sequence is TGCGCCAGCAGCCCTGCGGGTGGAGAGAGCTCCTACGAGCAGTACTTC. This codes for CASSPAGGESSYEQYF.